What follows is one T cell receptor beta chain and its context. Its antigen is not identified. Germline values: CDR1 SGDLS, CDR2 YYNGEE. V was shortened by 2 bases and J by 2 bases, with 14 bases between the two germline ends. The CDR3 covers 15 residues. The data were taken from a study of cytomegalovirus exposure and HLA in healthy donors. The study's findings and limits: Most subjects' HLA-A and HLA-B alleles were reportedly predicted from TCR beta sequences.

PCR primers comprised 60 Vbeta and 13 Jbeta primers. The method was immunoSEQ multiplex PCR; TCRdb's version includes in-frame clones alone and lacks a portion of them. The data show under 90,000 clones, 70% to 85% seen once. The V gene is TRBV9, the J gene TRBJ2-7; TRBD2 might be the D (6 bases). Sequenced sample: PBMCs. The clonotype comes from a woman aged 40 to 50 in good health and CMV-seronegative. As DNA, the CDR3 is TGTGCCAGCAGCGTTACGGCGGGACCAGCCTACGAGCAGTACTTC. It yields the protein CASSVTAGPAYEQYF.